Listed here are 9 T cell receptor beta chains from one sample, sequenced in a study of blood T cell repertoires in COVID-19. TCRdb's table, derived via immunoSEQ multiplex PCR, lists solely in-frame clones and lacks some. The sample carries 300,000 or so clones, 85% to 90% recorded once. The sequencing input was peripheral blood. These receptors all stem from a woman aged 40 to 50 who had recovered from COVID-19.

This clone was seen once. V is TRBV7-2 and J is TRBJ1-2, with a weak D call TRBD1 (5 bases). The CDR3 consists of 13 residues. V dropped 3 bases and J dropped 7 bases, with 12 bases sitting between them. Germline V gene data show CDR1 as SGHTA and CDR2 as FQGNSA. As DNA, the CDR3 is TGTGCCAGCAGCTTTACAACAGGCGGTGGCTACACCTTC. Protein sequence: CASSFTTGGGYTF.

This sequence joins TRBV4-3 and TRBJ2-1, with 12 bases identical to TRBD2. This CDR3 is built from 17 residues. V was pared by 8 bases and J by 1 base, with 9 bases of the junction left unmatched. Germline CDR1 and CDR2: LGHNA and YSLEER. CDR3 region: CASAPGLAGLSYNEQFF. DNA for the CDR3: TGCGCCAGCGCTCCGGGACTAGCGGGCCTATCCTACAATGAGCAGTTCTTC.

The chain uses TRBV7-3 and TRBJ1-2, with 7 bases aligning to TRBD1. This CDR3 contains 12 residues. Trimming removed 6 bases from V and 8 bases from J; junction bases left unmatched: 6. Germline CDR1 reads SGHTA; CDR2 reads FQGTGA. CDR3 sequence (DNA): TGTGCCAGCAGTTCCGGGACAGACGGCTACACCTTC. Amino acid sequence: CASSSGTDGYTF.

The rearrangement links TRBV5-1 to TRBJ2-2; 10 bases are shared with TRBD2. The germline gives CDR1 SGHRS, CDR2 YFSETQ. Germline trimming cut 2 bases from V and 7 bases from J; bases unmatched to any gene: 5. The CDR3 runs to 15 residues. The CDR3 nucleotides read TGCGCCAGCAGCTTCACTAGCGGGGCCTACGGGGAGCTGTTTTTT. It yields the protein CASSFTSGAYGELFF.

The V call is TRBV2, the J call TRBJ1-2, with 9 positions matching TRBD1. Germline V gene lookup returns CDR1 SNHLY and CDR2 FYNNEI. The J segment lost 6 bases and the V segment lost 4 bases, leaving 6 bases of the junction unmatched. The CDR3 length is 14 residues. The CDR3 DNA follows: TGTGCCAGCAGTGTTGAGACAGGGGGAAATGGCTACACCTTC. Amino acid sequence: CASSVETGGNGYTF.

The genes are TRBV3-1 (or the pseudogene TRBV3-2) and TRBJ2-7; 7 bases match TRBD1. Germline V gene lookup returns CDR1 LGHDT and CDR2 YNNKEL (reference sequence). The CDR3 spans 14 residues. V shed 2 bases, J shed 3 bases, and the junction held 4 bases outside the gene matches. CDR3 loop: CASSQWQGDYEQYF. CDR3 nucleotide sequence: TGTGCCAGCAGCCAATGGCAGGGGGACTACGAGCAGTACTTC.

The chain joins TRBV6-2 or TRBV6-3 to TRBJ2-5; weak D call: TRBD2 (5 bases). The CDR3 contains 15 residues. In germline, CDR1 is MNHEY, CDR2 SVGEGT. The ends were cut back, 5 bases at V and 7 bases at J, with 20 bases in the middle. CDR3 coding DNA: TGTGCCAGCAGTCGAACCTGGACTCGGAAAGGGACCCAGTACTTC. Translating gives CASSRTWTRKGTQYF.

This clone has a single count. The V call is TRBV18, the J call TRBJ2-3, with 7 bases lining up with TRBD1. The V gene's germline CDR1 is KGHSH and CDR2 LQKENI. The V gene end was trimmed by 1 base and the J gene end by 4 bases; junction bases not matched to a gene: 5. This CDR3 region has 15 residues. The CDR3 protein is CASSPQGAPADTQYF. CDR3 DNA sequence: TGTGCCAGCTCACCACAGGGGGCGCCCGCAGATACGCAGTATTTT.

This clone was recorded only once. This sequence joins TRBV5-1 and TRBJ1-3; D possibly corresponds to TRBD1 (6 bases). The CDR3 is 15 residues long. Germline CDR1 is SGHRS and CDR2 is YFSETQ. V was trimmed by 4 bases and J by 9 bases, leaving 20 bases between them. DNA of the CDR3: TGCGCCAGCAGCGGCCCCGGGACAACGGGCAGCACCATATATTTT. Translated: CASSGPGTTGSTIYF.